This T cell receptor beta chain is drawn from a study of blood T cell repertoires in COVID-19. This clone was found once. J gave up 1 base and V 6 bases, and 12 bases lay outside the gene matches. CDR3 length: 18 residues. CDR1 MGHDK and CDR2 SYGVNS come from the germline V gene. Per the original data handling: Estimates of nucleated cell counts were drawn from the amplification of reference gene primers. Some clones are missing from TCRdb's copy, which holds only in-frame ones; the method was immunoSEQ multiplex PCR. V and J calls plus clone size are reproduced from that table; the DNA served to infer D and trimming. The data hold tens of thousands of clones, with 83% observed a single time.

The sample taken for sequencing was peripheral blood. The source is a woman in her sixties with acute or convalescent COVID-19. The chain is built from TRBV25-1 and TRBJ1-1, with 12 bases fitting TRBD1. DNA of the CDR3: TGTGCCAGCAGGCCGGGACAGGGGGCGCCCATAGGGAACACTGAAGCTTTCTTT. This codes for CASRPGQGAPIGNTEAFF.